These T cell receptor beta chains were read from a single sample in a study of blood T cell repertoires in COVID-19. Assay: immunoSEQ multiplex PCR; the TCRdb copy retains only in-frame clones and omits some. This table has a few hundred thousand clones, 70% to 90% appearing once. Material: peripheral blood. These TCRs come from a man aged 18 to 35 with active or convalescent COVID-19. Each CDR3 is given with its conserved first and last residue. D genes are given only for firm matches. Not every row has a clone size; where given, it reads once, few, many or a size class.

d_gene	abundance	v_gene	j_gene	CDR3nt	CDR3aa
NA	NA	TRBV9	TRBJ1-2	TGTGCCAGCAGCGTAGCGAACGGGATCTCGACCATCCATGGCTACACCTTC	CASSVANGISTIHGYTF
NA	few	TRBV7-6	TRBJ1-3	TGTGCCAGCAGCCCAGGGGCGGGGGATGGAAACACCATATATTTT	CASSPGAGDGNTIYF
NA	NA	TRBV21-1	TRBJ1-3	TGTGCCAGCAGCAGACCCCCGAAGGAGGGAGAGAGATGGATCGGAAACACCATATATTTT	CASSRPPKEGERWIGNTIYF
NA	NA	TRBV11-1	TRBJ1-2	TGTGCCAGCAGCTGGCCGTCCAACTATGGCTACACCTTC	CASSWPSNYGYTF
TRBD2	NA	TRBV5-1	TRBJ2-5	TGCGCCAGCAGCCTAGCGGGTCGGGAGACCCAGTACTTC	CASSLAGRETQYF
TRBD1	NA	TRBV7-2	TRBJ2-7	TGTGCCAGCAGCATTGACAGGGCCAGCTCCTACGAGCAGTACTTC	CASSIDRASSYEQYF
NA	NA	TRBV7-2	TRBJ2-7	TGTGCCAGCAGCCCTCCCTCCTACGAGCAGTACTTC	CASSPPSYEQYF
NA	NA	TRBV5-1	TRBJ2-5	TGCGCCAGCAGATCTCTTGACTTGGAGACCCAGTACTTC	CASRSLDLETQYF
NA	NA	TRBV7-2	TRBJ2-7	TGTGCCAGCATAGGAGTCGGCTCCGAGCAGTACTTC	CASIGVGSEQYF
NA	NA	TRBV5-1	TRBJ1-4	TGCGCCAGCAGCTGGGGGGGAACCGCAACTAATGAAAAACTGTTTTTT	CASSWGGTATNEKLFF
NA	NA	TRBV12-3/TRBV12-4	TRBJ2-7	TGTGCCAGCAGTTTACTGAACTTGGAGCAGTACTTC	CASSLLNLEQYF
NA	NA	TRBV6-5	TRBJ2-1	TGTGCCACCACCTACAATGAGCAGTTCTTC	CATTYNEQFF
TRBD1	NA	TRBV19	TRBJ2-1	TGTGCCAGTAGTATAGGTTACAGGGGCGGTGAGCAGTTCTTC	CASSIGYRGGEQFF
NA	NA	TRBV5-6	TRBJ2-7	TGTGCCAGCAGCTTCCGGTCGTCCAGCGCCTACGAGCAGTACTTC	CASSFRSSSAYEQYF
NA	NA	TRBV3-1/TRBV3-2	TRBJ2-7	TGTGCCAGCAGCCAATCGGGGGTTCCCTACGAGCAGTACTTC	CASSQSGVPYEQYF
NA	once	TRBV14	TRBJ1-1	TGTGCCAGCAGCCAGATAGGCGAGGGTAACACTGAAGCTTTCTTT	CASSQIGEGNTEAFF
TRBD1	NA	TRBV18	TRBJ2-7	TGTGCCAGCTCAACGACAGGGCGAACCTACGAGCAGTACTTC	CASSTTGRTYEQYF
TRBD2	NA	TRBV14	TRBJ2-7	TGTGCCAGCAGCCCGGGACTAAGTCCCTACGAGCAGTACTTC	CASSPGLSPYEQYF
NA	NA	TRBV13	TRBJ1-3	TGTGCCAGCACCGCAGGTGACAGGGGAAACACCATATATTTT	CASTAGDRGNTIYF
TRBD1	NA	TRBV29-1	TRBJ1-1	TGCAGCGTTGAATCGGGACAGGGGTGGGACACTGAAGCTTTCTTT	CSVESGQGWDTEAFF
NA	few	TRBV5-8	TRBJ1-1	TGTGCCAGCAGCTTGCTAGGGAGAAACACTGAAGCTTTCTTT	CASSLLGRNTEAFF
NA	NA	TRBV20-1	TRBJ1-2	TGCAGTGCTAGTATGCCAGGGGCAGGGGATGGCTACACCTTC	CSASMPGAGDGYTF
TRBD1	NA	TRBV30	TRBJ1-1	TGTGCCTGGAGTGTACTGAGCAGACAGGGCTGGACTGAAGCTTTCTTT	CAWSVLSRQGWTEAFF
TRBD1	NA	TRBV27	TRBJ2-1	TGTGCCAGCAGTTTAGGTGGGACAGGGGTGAATGAGCAGTTCTTC	CASSLGGTGVNEQFF
TRBD2	NA	TRBV15	TRBJ2-1	TGTGCCACCGCATCCTTGCGGACTAGCGGGCCCTACAATGAGCAGTTCTTC	CATASLRTSGPYNEQFF
TRBD2	NA	TRBV5-4	TRBJ2-7	TGTGCCAGCAGCACCCCCGCCGGGACTAGCGGGAGGGACGAGCAGTACTTC	CASSTPAGTSGRDEQYF
NA	NA	TRBV5-1	TRBJ1-4	TGCGCCAGCAGCTTTGGACAGAAAAATGAAAAACTGTTTTTT	CASSFGQKNEKLFF
NA	NA	TRBV28	TRBJ1-6	TGTGCCAGCAGTCCCTCCTCAGGGCCCCCCCACTTT	CASSPSSGPPHF
TRBD2	NA	TRBV19	TRBJ2-3	TGTGCCACCTCGGGGGGGCCGAAAGATACGCAGTATTTT	CATSGGPKDTQYF